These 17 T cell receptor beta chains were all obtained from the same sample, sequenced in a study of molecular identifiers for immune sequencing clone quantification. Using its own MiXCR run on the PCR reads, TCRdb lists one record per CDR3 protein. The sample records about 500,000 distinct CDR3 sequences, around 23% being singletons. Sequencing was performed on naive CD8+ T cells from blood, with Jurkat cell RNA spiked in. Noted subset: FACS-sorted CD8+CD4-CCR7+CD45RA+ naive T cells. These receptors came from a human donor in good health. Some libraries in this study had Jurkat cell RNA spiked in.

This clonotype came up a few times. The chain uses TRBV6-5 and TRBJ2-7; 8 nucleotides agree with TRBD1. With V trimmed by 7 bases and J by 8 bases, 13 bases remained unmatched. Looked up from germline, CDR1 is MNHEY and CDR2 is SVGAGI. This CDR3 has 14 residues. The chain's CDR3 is CASTNRAGGRKQYF. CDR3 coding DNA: TGTGCCAGCACCAACCGGGCAGGGGGCAGGAAGCAGTACTTC.

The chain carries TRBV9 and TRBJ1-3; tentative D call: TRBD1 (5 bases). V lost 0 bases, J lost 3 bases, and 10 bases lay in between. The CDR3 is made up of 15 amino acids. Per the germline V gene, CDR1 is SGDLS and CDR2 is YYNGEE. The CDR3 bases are TGTGCCAGCAGCGTAGGACAGAGTATTGGAAACACCATATATTTT. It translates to CASSVGQSIGNTIYF.

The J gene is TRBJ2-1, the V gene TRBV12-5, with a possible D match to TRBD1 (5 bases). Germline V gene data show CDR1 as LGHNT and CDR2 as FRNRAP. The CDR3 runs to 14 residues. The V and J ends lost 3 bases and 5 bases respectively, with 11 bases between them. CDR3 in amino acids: CASGFLGHNNEQFF. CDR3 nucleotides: TGTGCTAGTGGTTTCCTAGGACATAACAATGAGCAGTTCTTC.

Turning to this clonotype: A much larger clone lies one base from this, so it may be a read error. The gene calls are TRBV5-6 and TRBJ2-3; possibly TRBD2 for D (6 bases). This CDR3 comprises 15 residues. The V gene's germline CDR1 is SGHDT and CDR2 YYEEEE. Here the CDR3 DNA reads TGTGCCAGCAGCTTGTGGGGACTCATCACAGATACGCGGTATTTT. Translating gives CASSLWGLITDTRYF.

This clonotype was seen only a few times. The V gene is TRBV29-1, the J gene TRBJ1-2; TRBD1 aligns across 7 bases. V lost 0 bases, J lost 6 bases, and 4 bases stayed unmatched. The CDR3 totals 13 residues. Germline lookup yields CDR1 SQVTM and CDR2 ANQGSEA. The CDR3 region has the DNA TGCAGCGTTGAAGATTGGCAGGGGGATGGCTACACCTTC. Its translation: CSVEDWQGDGYTF.

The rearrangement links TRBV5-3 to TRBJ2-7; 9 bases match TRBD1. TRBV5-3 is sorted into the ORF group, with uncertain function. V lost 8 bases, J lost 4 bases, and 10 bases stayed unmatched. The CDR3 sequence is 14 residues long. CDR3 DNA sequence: TGTGCCAGCGGCTTCGGGACAGGGCTATACGAGCAGTACTTC. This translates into CASGFGTGLYEQYF.

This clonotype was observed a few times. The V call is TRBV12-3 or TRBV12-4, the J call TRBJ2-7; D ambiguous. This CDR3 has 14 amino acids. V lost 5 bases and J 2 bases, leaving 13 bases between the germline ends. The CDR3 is CASSPETKTYEQYF. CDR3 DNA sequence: TGTGCCAGCAGTCCAGAGACAAAAACCTACGAGCAGTACTTC.

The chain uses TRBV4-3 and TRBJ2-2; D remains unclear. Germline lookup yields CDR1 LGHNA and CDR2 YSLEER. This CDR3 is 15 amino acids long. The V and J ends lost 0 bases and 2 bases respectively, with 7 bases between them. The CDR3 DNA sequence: TGCGCCAGCAGCCAAGAACATCTCAACACCGGGGAGCTGTTTTTT. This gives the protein CASSQEHLNTGELFF.

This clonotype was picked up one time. CDR3 amino acids: CASTADGVAPDTQYF. CDR3 DNA sequence: TGTGCCAGCACCGCGGATGGTGTTGCTCCAGATACGCAGTATTTT. The chain couples TRBV6-5 to TRBJ2-3, with D hard to call. The CDR3 consists of 15 residues. The V and J ends lost 7 bases and 4 bases respectively, with 18 bases between them. Germline CDR1 is MNHEY and CDR2 is SVGAGI.

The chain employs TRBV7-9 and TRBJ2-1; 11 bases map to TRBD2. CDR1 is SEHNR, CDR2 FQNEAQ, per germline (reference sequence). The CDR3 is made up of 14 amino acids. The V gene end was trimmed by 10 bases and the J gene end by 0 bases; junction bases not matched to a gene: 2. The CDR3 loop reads CATGLADSYNEQFF. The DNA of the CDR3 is TGTGCCACGGGACTAGCGGACTCCTACAATGAGCAGTTCTTC. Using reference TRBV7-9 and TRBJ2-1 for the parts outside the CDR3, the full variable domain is DTGVSQNPRHKITKRGQNVTFRCDPISEHNRLYWYRQTLGQGPEFLTYFQNEAQLEKSRLLSDRFSAERPKGSFSTLEIQRTEQGDSAMYLCATGLADSYNEQFFGPGTRLTVL.

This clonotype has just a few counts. This chain's CDR3 is CASSFERNYGYTF. The CDR3 DNA follows: TGTGCCAGCAGTTTCGAAAGAAACTATGGCTACACCTTC. This chain links TRBV12-3 or TRBV12-4 with TRBJ1-2; no reliable D call. This CDR3 comprises 13 residues. The V and J ends lost 3 bases and 2 bases respectively, with 7 bases between them.

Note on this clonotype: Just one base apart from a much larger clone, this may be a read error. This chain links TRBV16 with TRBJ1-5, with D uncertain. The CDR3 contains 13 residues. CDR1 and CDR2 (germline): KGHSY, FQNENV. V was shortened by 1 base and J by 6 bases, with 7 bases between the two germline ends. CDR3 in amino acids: CASSQFNTQPQHF. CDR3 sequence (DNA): TGTGCCAGCAGCCAATTCAATACTCAGCCCCAGCATTTT.

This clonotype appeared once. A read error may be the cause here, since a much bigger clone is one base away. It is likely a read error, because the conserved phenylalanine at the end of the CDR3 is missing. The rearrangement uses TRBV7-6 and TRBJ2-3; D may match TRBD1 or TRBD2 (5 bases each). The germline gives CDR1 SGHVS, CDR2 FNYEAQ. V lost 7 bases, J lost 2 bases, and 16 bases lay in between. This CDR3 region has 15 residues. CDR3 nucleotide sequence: TGTGCCAGCATCCGAGGGGCAGGATCCACAGATACGCAGTATTTA. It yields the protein CASIRGAGSTDTQYL.

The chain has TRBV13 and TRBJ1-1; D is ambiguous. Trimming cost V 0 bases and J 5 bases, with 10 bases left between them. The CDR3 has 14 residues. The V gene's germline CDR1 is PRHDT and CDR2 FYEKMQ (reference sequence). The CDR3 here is CASSLGGLWTEAFF. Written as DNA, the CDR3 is TGTGCCAGCAGCTTAGGAGGGCTTTGGACTGAAGCTTTCTTT.

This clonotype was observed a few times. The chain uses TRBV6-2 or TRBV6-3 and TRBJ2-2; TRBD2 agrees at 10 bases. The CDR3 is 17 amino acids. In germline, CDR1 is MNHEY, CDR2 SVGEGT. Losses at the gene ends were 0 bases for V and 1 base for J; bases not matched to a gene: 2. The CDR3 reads CASSYSLAGLNTGELFF. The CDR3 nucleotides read TGTGCCAGCAGTTACTCACTAGCGGGGTTGAACACCGGGGAGCTGTTTTTT.

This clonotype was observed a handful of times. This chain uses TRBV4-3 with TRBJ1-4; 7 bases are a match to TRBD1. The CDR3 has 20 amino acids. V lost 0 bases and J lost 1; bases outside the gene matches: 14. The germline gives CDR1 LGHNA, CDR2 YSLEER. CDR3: CASSQDLGRGFYGTNEKLFF. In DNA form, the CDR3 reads TGCGCCAGCAGCCAAGATCTTGGCAGGGGGTTCTATGGAACTAATGAAAAACTGTTTTTT.

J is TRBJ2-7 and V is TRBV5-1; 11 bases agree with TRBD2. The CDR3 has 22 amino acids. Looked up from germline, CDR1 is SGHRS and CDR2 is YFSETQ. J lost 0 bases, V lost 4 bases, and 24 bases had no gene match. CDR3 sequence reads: CASSRRQVPSGRKVALSYEQYF. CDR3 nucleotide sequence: TGCGCCAGCAGCCGTCGACAGGTGCCTAGCGGGAGGAAAGTTGCACTCTCCTACGAGCAGTACTTC. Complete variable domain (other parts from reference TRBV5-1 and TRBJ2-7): KAGVTQTPRYLIKTRGQQVTLSCSPISGHRSVSWYQQTPGQGLQFLFEYFSETQRNKGNFPGRFSGRQFSNSRSEMNVSTLELGDSALYLCASSRRQVPSGRKVALSYEQYFGPGTRLTVT.